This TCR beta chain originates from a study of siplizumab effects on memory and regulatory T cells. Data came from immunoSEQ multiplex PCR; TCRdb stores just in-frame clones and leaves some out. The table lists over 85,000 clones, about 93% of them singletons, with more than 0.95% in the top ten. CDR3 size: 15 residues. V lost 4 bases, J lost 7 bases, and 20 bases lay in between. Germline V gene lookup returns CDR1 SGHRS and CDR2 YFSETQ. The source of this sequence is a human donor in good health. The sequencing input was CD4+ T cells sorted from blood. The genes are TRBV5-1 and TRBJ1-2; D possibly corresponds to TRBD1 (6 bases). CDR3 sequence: CASSLLIQGESGYTF. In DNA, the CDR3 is TGCGCCAGCAGCCTTTTAATACAGGGAGAGAGTGGCTACACCTTC.